This TCR beta chain was identified in a study of siplizumab effects on memory and regulatory T cells. The study, taken as a whole, reports: Alloreactive sequences tracing back to unstimulated CD4+ memory cells were significantly reduced by siplizumab. Of the proliferating CD4+ or CD8+ clones, roughly 80-96% lacked a naive or memory phenotype that could be assigned. Controls had 26.9% Treg-derived mappable alloreactive CD4+ clones on average, versus around 62% with siplizumab. The study found naive T cells seemingly more diverse than memory cells and seemingly major alloresponse contributors.

Notes on this clone: Its cognate antigen is unknown.

Germline lookup yields CDR1 SGHNT and CDR2 YYREEE (reference sequence). The CDR3 is made up of 15 amino acids. The V gene lost 0 bases and the J gene lost 8 bases, with 17 bases spanning the gap. The protocol was immunoSEQ multiplex PCR, while the TCRdb copy is restricted to in-frame clones and leaves out a portion. This sample has nearly 95,000 clones, with over 85% found just once. The chain couples TRBV5-4 to TRBJ1-2, with TRBD1 as a possible D gene (5 bases). The origin of this receptor is a human donor in good health. Specimen: non-Treg CD4+ T cells sorted from blood. The CDR3 sequence: CASSLDTGFRYGYTF. The CDR3 region has the DNA TGTGCCAGCAGCTTGGATACAGGATTCAGATACGGCTACACCTTC.